In its sample, the clone carrying this T cell receptor beta chain was seen many times. Its specificity is not known. V shed 8 bases, J shed 2 bases, and the junction held 16 bases outside the gene matches. Per the germline V gene, CDR1 is MNHNS and CDR2 is SASEGT. This CDR3 is 17 amino acids long. Relying on iRepertoire HTBI primers and Arm-PCR of CDR3 regions, the team built TCR beta libraries. TCRdb re-derived calls from the multiplex PCR reads in MiXCR, one entry per CDR3 protein. The data contain fewer than 350,000 distinct CDR3 sequences, over 15% of them seen just once; the ten biggest clones take up roughly 35%. This record comes from a study of regulatory T cells in long-lasting Graves disease. Study-level background: Patients newly diagnosed with Graves' had been on antithyroid drugs for under 3 months.

As to time point: newly diagnosed GD, antithyroid drugs for less than 3 months. From RNA extracted from PBMCs, the TCR library was made. Diagnosing Graves' disease relied on the American Thyroid Association guidelines. Study-level points and caveats: Between persistent patients, about 2,800 public clonotypes were shared, exceeding the 900 to 1,000 shared between new patients. Persistent disease preferred TRBV28, TRBJ1-2 and TRBJ2-5; new disease, TRBV20-1 and TRBJ2-1.

This TCR derives from a female donor with Graves disease. The sequencing here drew on peripheral blood mononuclear cells (PBMCs), taken at new diagnosis, from a patient treated with antithyroid drugs. The genes are TRBV6-1 and TRBJ2-7, with 9 bases matching TRBD2. This chain's CDR3 is CASSSLAGVVGAYEQYF. The DNA of the CDR3 is TGTGCCAGCTCCTCACTAGCGGGCGTGGTCGGGGCCTACGAGCAGTACTTC.